The 18 T cell receptor beta chains listed next were all sequenced from one sample in a study of blood T cells in healthy people across ages. Through a sample-barcoded 5' primer and a J-beta primer mix, a second PCR was run for roughly 7 to 11 cycles. TCRdb analysed the 5' RACE reads with MiXCR anew, one entry per CDR3 protein. This table holds more than 1 million distinct CDR3 sequences, under 45% found once. Material for sequencing was blood. These TCRs come from a woman aged 60-75 years in good health.

As to this clonotype: Only one base separates this from a far larger clonotype, so it likely reflects a read error. The chain employs TRBV6-6 and TRBJ2-5, with D perhaps matching TRBD2 (6 bases). The CDR3 totals 13 residues. CDR1 and CDR2 from the germline V gene are MNHNY and SVGAGI (reference sequence). The CDR3 nucleotides read TGTGTCAGCAGTTTTGGAGGGCAGGAGACCCAGTACTTC. Translating gives CVSSFGGQETQYF.

The gene calls are TRBV15 and TRBJ2-5; 9 nucleotides match TRBD1. The CDR3 spans 16 residues. Trimming removed 4 bases from V and 5 bases from J; junction bases left unmatched: 11. CDR1 LNHNV and CDR2 YYDKDF come from the germline V gene (reference sequence). The CDR3 loop reads CATSTSSGQGRETQYF. The CDR3 DNA follows: TGTGCCACCAGCACCTCCTCGGGACAGGGTAGGGAGACCCAGTACTTC.

This chain joins TRBV20-1 and TRBJ2-5; a possible D gene is TRBD2 (5 bases). The germline V and J ends were trimmed by 5 bases and 5 bases, with 9 bases remaining between them. This CDR3 has 11 residues. Looked up from germline, CDR1 is DFQATT and CDR2 is SNEGSKA (reference sequence). For the CDR3, the DNA is TGCAGTGCTCCGGGGATCGAGACCCAGTACTTC. It is translated as CSAPGIETQYF.

The V and J genes are TRBV29-1 and TRBJ2-5; 10 bases align to TRBD2. The trim removed 6 bases at V and 5 bases at J, leaving 9 bases unmatched. CDR1 and CDR2 from the germline V gene are SQVTM and ANQGSEA. The CDR3 runs to 14 residues. The chain's CDR3 is CSVHTGTSVETQYF. CDR3 coding DNA: TGCAGCGTACATACCGGGACTAGCGTTGAGACCCAGTACTTC. The full variable domain, its missing parts supplied by reference TRBV29-1 and TRBJ2-5, is SAVISQKPSRDICQRGTSLTIQCQVDSQVTMMFWYRQQPGQSLTLIATANQGSEATYESGFVIDKFPISRPNLTFSTLTVSNMSPEDSSIYLCSVHTGTSVETQYFGPGTRLLVL.

This rearrangement joins TRBV3-1 to TRBJ2-7; D is uncertain. Germline loops: CDR1 LGHDT, CDR2 YNNKEL (reference sequence). The V end was cut by 1 base, the J end by 7 bases, with 11 bases between. The CDR3 is made up of 13 amino acids. CDR3 DNA sequence: TGTGCCAGCAGCCAAGGTGGGTTTGGGGAGCAGTACTTC. It encodes CASSQGGFGEQYF.

This CDR3 is CASSQVWAEIGKLFF. CDR3 sequence (DNA): TGCGCCAGCAGCCAAGTCTGGGCAGAAATTGGAAAACTGTTTTTT. V gene TRBV4-1 combines with J gene TRBJ1-4, with D unresolved. Germline loops: CDR1 MGHRA, CDR2 YSYEKL. The V and J ends lost 1 base and 10 bases respectively, with 16 bases between them. The CDR3 is made up of 15 amino acids.

Worth noting for this clonotype: This may arise from a read error, as a much more abundant clone is one base away. The chain uses TRBV5-1 and TRBJ2-5; D possibly corresponds to TRBD1 (5 bases). V was trimmed by 4 bases and J by 11 bases, leaving 21 bases between them. The CDR3 runs to 14 residues. Germline loops: CDR1 SGHRS, CDR2 YFSETQ. The CDR3 DNA follows: TGCGCCAGCAGCCCCGTCCAAGGGGCCAATGAGCAGTACTTC. Translation: CASSPVQGANEQYF.

The chain joins TRBV27 to TRBJ2-7, with TRBD1 identical over 8 bases. CDR3 length equals 14 residues. The V segment lost 4 bases and the J segment 12 bases; nucleotides outside the gene matches: 14. CDR1 is MNHEY and CDR2 is SMNVEV in the germline V gene (reference sequence). The CDR3 is CASSSARGTGSPYF. In nucleotides, the CDR3 is TGTGCCAGCAGTTCAGCCAGGGGGACAGGCTCCCCGTACTTC.

This clonotype was counted between two and nine times. The chain employs TRBV20-1 and TRBJ2-5, with D possibly being TRBD1 (5 bases). Trimming cost V 0 bases and J 1 base, with 12 bases left between them. The CDR3 is 15 residues long. Germline CDR1 reads DFQATT; CDR2 reads SNEGSKA (reference sequence). The CDR3 region has the DNA TGCAGTGCTAGAGACGTGGCAGGGTTCCAAGAGACCCAGTACTTC. It specifies CSARDVAGFQETQYF.

This chain links TRBV6-6 with TRBJ2-7; TRBD2 might be the D (7 bases). The V and J ends lost 8 bases and 6 bases respectively, with 17 bases between them. The CDR3 length is 13 residues. CDR1 and CDR2 from the germline V gene are MNHNY and SVGAGI (reference sequence). CDR3 nucleotides: TGTGCCAGCGCTGACGGGGGGCGAACCGAGCAGTACTTC. It codes for CASADGGRTEQYF.

Comments on this clonotype: The junction departs from the called germline gene at one end, perhaps through a read error. The genes are TRBV28 and TRBJ2-5; 10 positions agree with TRBD1. The CDR3 contains 19 residues. Germline CDR1 and CDR2: MDHEN and SYDVKM. The DNA for the CDR3 is TGTGCCGGCAGTTCAGGGACAGGGGACGCTCCCGCCCACCAAGAGACCCAGTACTTC. Protein product: CAGSSGTGDAPAHQETQYF.

This chain connects TRBV7-9 to TRBJ2-1, with D hard to call. The V end lost 0 bases, the J end lost 5 bases, and 11 bases lay between the germline ends. Germline V lookup: CDR1 SEHNR, CDR2 FQNEAQ (reference sequence). CDR3 length: 15 residues. The CDR3 loop is CASSLAGGGNNEQFF. DNA for the CDR3: TGTGCCAGCAGCTTAGCTGGTGGCGGAAACAATGAGCAGTTCTTC.

The chain uses TRBV20-1 and TRBJ2-5; 7 positions agree with TRBD2. V trimming: 1 base; J trimming: 11 bases; junction bases outside the gene matches: 19. CDR1 is DFQATT and CDR2 is SNEGSKA in the germline V gene (reference sequence). The CDR3 has 16 amino acids. CDR3 nucleotide sequence: TGCAGTGCTAGAGGTCCGCGGGGGTCCCGACACAATGAGCAGTACTTC. This translates into CSARGPRGSRHNEQYF.

In this sample, this clonotype turned up a few times. The genes are TRBV5-5 and TRBJ2-7; the D is unclear. CDR1 is SGHKS, CDR2 YYEKEE, per germline (reference sequence). Trimming removed 0 bases at V and 5 bases at J, with 15 bases between. CDR3 length: 15 amino acids. CDR3 sequence reads: CASSLGSSVADEQYF. CDR3 coding DNA: TGTGCCAGCAGCTTGGGTTCGAGCGTTGCCGACGAGCAGTACTTC.

This chain joins TRBV3-1 and TRBJ1-4, with TRBD1 as a possible D gene (6 bases). Looked up from germline, CDR1 is LGHDT and CDR2 is YNNKEL (reference sequence). V was trimmed by 0 bases and J by 5 bases, leaving 13 bases between them. This CDR3 is 16 amino acids long. CDR3 protein: CASSQDQKQGNEKLFF. The CDR3 DNA sequence: TGTGCCAGCAGCCAAGATCAGAAACAGGGAAATGAAAAACTGTTTTTT.

The chain recombines TRBV11-2 with TRBJ2-5; D not certain. Germline assignment: CDR1 SGHAT and CDR2 FQNNGV. With 4 bases removed from V and 11 bases from J, the gap between germline ends came to 14 bases. This CDR3 has 12 amino acids. This chain's CDR3 is CASSYSYYKQYF. The DNA for the CDR3 is TGTGCCAGCAGCTATAGTTATTACAAGCAGTACTTC. Full variable domain (missing parts from reference TRBV11-2 and TRBJ2-5): EAGVAQSPRYKIIEKRQSVAFWCNPISGHATLYWYQQILGQGPKLLIQFQNNGVVDDSQLPKDRFSAERLKGVDSTLKIQPAKLEDSAVYLCASSYSYYKQYFGPGTRLLVL.

This clonotype was counted between two and nine times. The chain combines TRBV10-3 with TRBJ2-7; TRBD1 agrees at 10 bases. The V gene's germline CDR1 is ENHRY and CDR2 SYGVKD. The trim removed 6 bases at V and 3 bases at J, leaving 5 bases unmatched. This CDR3 has 14 residues. CDR3 sequence: CAIRRGTGDYEQYF. The CDR3 coding sequence is TGTGCCATCAGGAGGGGGACAGGGGACTACGAGCAGTACTTC.

This clonotype occurred a few times. Written as DNA, the CDR3 is TGTGCCAGCAGCCCGACCGCAGGTCCCTCTGGGGCCAACGTCCTGACTTTC. Its translation is CASSPTAGPSGANVLTF. V gene TRBV7-2 combines with J gene TRBJ2-6; D gene uncertain. The CDR3 covers 17 residues. V lost 5 bases and J lost 0, with 14 bases in between. CDR1 SGHTA and CDR2 FQGNSA come from the germline V gene.